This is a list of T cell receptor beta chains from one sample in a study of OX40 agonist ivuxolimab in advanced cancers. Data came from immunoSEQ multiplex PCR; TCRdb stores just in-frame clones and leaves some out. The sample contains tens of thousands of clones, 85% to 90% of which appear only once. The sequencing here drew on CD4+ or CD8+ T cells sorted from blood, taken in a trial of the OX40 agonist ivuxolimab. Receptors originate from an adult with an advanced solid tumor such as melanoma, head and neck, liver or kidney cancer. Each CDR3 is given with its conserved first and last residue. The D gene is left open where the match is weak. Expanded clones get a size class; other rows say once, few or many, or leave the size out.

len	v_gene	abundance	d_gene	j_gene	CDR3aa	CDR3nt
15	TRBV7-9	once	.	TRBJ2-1	CASSMGRASYNEQFF	TGTGCCAGCAGCATGGGCAGGGCCAGCTACAATGAGCAGTTCTTC
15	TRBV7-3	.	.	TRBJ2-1	CASSLVVGVYNEQFF	TGTGCCAGCAGCTTAGTTGTGGGAGTCTACAATGAGCAGTTCTTC
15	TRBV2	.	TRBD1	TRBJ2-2	CASNPQGTNTGELFF	TGTGCCAGCAACCCACAGGGGACGAACACCGGGGAGCTGTTTTTT
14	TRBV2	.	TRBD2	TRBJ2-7	CASRERETTYEQYF	TGTGCCAGCAGGGAGCGGGAGACCACCTACGAGCAGTACTTC
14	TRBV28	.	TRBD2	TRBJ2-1	CASNGGRAYNEQFF	TGTGCCAGCAATGGCGGGAGAGCCTACAATGAGCAGTTCTTC
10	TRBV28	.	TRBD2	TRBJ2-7	CASGGGRQYF	TGTGCCAGCGGCGGGGGAAGGCAGTACTTC
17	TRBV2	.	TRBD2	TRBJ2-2	CASSVGLAAGATGELFF	TGTGCCAGCAGTGTGGGACTAGCCGCCGGCGCCACCGGGGAGCTGTTTTTT
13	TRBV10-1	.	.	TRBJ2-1	CASSECQICEQFF	TGCGCCAGCAGTGAGTGTCAAATATGTGAGCAGTTCTTC
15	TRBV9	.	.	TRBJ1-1	CASSVVVGENTEAFF	TGTGCCAGCAGCGTAGTGGTGGGGGAGAACACTGAAGCTTTCTTT
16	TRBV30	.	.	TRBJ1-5	CAWSVGRGGSNQPQHF	TGTGCCTGGAGTGTAGGCAGGGGAGGAAGCAATCAGCCCCAGCATTTT
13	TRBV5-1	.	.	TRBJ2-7	CASSFVRNYEQYF	TGCGCCAGCAGCTTCGTGAGGAACTACGAGCAGTACTTC
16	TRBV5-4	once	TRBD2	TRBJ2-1	CASSLPGIAGNNEQFF	TGTGCCAGCAGCCTCCCTGGGATAGCGGGAAACAATGAGCAGTTCTTC
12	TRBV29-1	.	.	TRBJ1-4	CSSQGANEKLFF	TGCAGTTCACAGGGAGCTAATGAAAAACTGTTTTTT
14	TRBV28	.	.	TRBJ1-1	CASSFVQGGTEAFF	TGTGCCAGCAGTTTCGTACAGGGAGGCACTGAAGCTTTCTTT
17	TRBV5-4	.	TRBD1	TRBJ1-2	CASSQGGTGGTGYGYTF	TGTGCCAGCAGCCAGGGGGGGACAGGGGGCACGGGCTATGGCTACACCTTC
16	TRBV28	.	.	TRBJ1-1	CASSLPLGLMNTEAFF	TGTGCCAGCAGCCTCCCTTTAGGGCTCATGAACACTGAAGCTTTCTTT
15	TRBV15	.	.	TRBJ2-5	CATSRDRAAAETQYF	TGTGCCACCAGCAGAGATCGTGCGGCGGCGGAGACCCAGTACTTC
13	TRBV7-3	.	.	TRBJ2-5	CASSLGSKETQYF	TGTGCCAGCAGTCTAGGGTCCAAAGAGACCCAGTACTTC
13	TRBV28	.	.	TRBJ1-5	CASSLVGSQPQHF	TGTGCCAGCAGTTTAGTGGGAAGTCAGCCCCAGCATTTT
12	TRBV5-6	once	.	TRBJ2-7	CASSWGSYEQYF	TGTGCCAGCAGTTGGGGCAGTTACGAGCAGTACTTC
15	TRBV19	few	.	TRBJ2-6	CASSVGGTGANVLTF	TGTGCCAGTTCGGTAGGGGGAACTGGGGCCAACGTCCTGACTTTC
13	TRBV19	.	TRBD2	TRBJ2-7	CASSIGTSYEQYF	TGTGCCAGTAGTATCGGGACTAGCTACGAGCAGTACTTC
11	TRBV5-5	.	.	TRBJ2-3	CASRSTDTQYF	TGTGCCAGCAGGAGTACAGATACGCAGTATTTT
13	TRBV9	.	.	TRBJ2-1	CASSVSGDNEQFF	TGTGCCAGCAGCGTATCAGGGGACAATGAGCAGTTCTTC
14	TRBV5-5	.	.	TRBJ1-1	CASSLGVGNTEAFF	TGTGCCAGCAGCTTGGGGGTCGGCAACACTGAAGCTTTCTTT
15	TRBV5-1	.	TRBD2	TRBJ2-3	CASRFLAGVPDTQYF	TGCGCCAGCAGGTTTTTAGCGGGAGTCCCAGATACGCAGTATTTT
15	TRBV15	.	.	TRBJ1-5	CATSRDLGGGEPQHF	TGTGCCACCAGCAGAGATTTAGGGGGTGGTGAGCCCCAGCATTTT
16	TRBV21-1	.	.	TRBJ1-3	CASSKGTLETGNTIYF	TGTGCCAGCAGCAAAGGGACATTGGAAACCGGAAACACCATATATTTT
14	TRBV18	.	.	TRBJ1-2	CASSGQLGNYGYTF	TGTGCCAGCTCAGGACAGTTGGGGAACTATGGCTACACCTTC
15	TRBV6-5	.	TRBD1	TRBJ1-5	CASSYSGQANQPQHF	TGTGCCAGCAGTTATTCCGGACAGGCCAATCAGCCCCAGCATTTT
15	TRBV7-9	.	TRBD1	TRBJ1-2	CATLNEGTETDGYTF	TGTGCCACTCTAAACGAGGGGACAGAGACGGATGGCTACACCTTC
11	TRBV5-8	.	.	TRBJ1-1	CASSLRTEAFF	TGTGCCAGCAGCTTGAGGACGGAAGCTTTCTTT
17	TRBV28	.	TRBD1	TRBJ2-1	CASSPGQGKRDRDEQFF	TGTGCCAGCAGTCCCGGACAGGGGAAGCGGGACAGGGATGAGCAGTTCTTC
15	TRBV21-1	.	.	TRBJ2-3	CASSDWQTITDTQYF	TGTGCCAGCAGCGACTGGCAGACGATCACAGATACGCAGTATTTT
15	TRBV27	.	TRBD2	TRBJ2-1	CASARLAGGPDEQFF	TGTGCCAGCGCCCGACTAGCGGGAGGGCCGGATGAGCAGTTCTTC
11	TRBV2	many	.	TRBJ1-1	CASHGHTEAFF	TGTGCCAGTCACGGGCACACTGAAGCTTTCTTT
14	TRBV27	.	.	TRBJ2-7	CASSFAGTLGEQYF	TGTGCCAGCAGTTTCGCTGGGACTTTGGGGGAGCAGTACTTC
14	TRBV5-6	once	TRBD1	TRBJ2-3	CASSGNRGLDTQYF	TGTGCCAGCAGCGGAAACAGGGGCTTGGATACGCAGTATTTT
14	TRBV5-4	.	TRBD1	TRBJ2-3	CASSQQGIRDTQYF	TGTGCCAGCAGCCAACAGGGGATTCGGGATACGCAGTATTTT
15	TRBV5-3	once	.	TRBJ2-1	CARTDHFELHNEQFF	TGTGCCAGAACGGACCACTTCGAACTCCACAATGAGCAGTTCTTC
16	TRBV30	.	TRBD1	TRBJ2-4	CAWNTGQELAKNIQYF	TGTGCCTGGAACACGGGACAGGAATTAGCCAAAAACATTCAGTACTTC
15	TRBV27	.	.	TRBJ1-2	CASSTKGRLGGGYTF	TGTGCCAGCAGTACAAAAGGGAGGTTAGGCGGGGGCTACACCTTC
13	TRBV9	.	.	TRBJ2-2	CASSLRRAGELFF	TGTGCCAGCAGCCTCCGTAGGGCCGGGGAGCTGTTTTTT
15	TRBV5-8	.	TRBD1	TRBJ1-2	CASSLAGQGHYGYTF	TGTGCCAGCAGCCTTGCGGGACAGGGGCACTATGGCTACACCTTC
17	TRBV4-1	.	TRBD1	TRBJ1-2	CASSPRWRTGVGNGYTF	TGCGCCAGCAGCCCTCGTTGGAGGACAGGAGTCGGGAATGGCTACACCTTC
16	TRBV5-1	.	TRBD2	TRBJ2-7	CASSKRPLADSYEQYF	TGCGCCAGCAGCAAAAGGCCACTAGCGGATTCCTACGAGCAGTACTTC
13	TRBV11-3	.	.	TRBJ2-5	CASSLVGGETQYF	TGTGCCAGCAGCTTAGTGGGCGGGGAGACCCAGTACTTC
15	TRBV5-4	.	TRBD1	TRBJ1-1	CASSPPTGVNTEAFF	TGTGCCAGCAGCCCGCCTACAGGGGTTAACACTGAAGCTTTCTTT
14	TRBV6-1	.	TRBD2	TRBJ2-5	CASLTSGSWETQYF	TGTGCCAGCCTAACTAGCGGGAGTTGGGAGACCCAGTACTTC
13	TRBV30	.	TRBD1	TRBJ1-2	CAWGIDRDSGYTF	TGTGCCTGGGGAATTGACAGGGATTCTGGCTACACCTTC
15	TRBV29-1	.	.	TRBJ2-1	CSVSPQGMVFREQFF	TGCAGCGTTTCCCCCCAGGGGATGGTTTTCCGTGAGCAGTTCTTC
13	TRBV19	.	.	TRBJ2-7	CASSPVHGDEQYF	TGTGCCAGTAGTCCCGTACATGGGGACGAGCAGTACTTC
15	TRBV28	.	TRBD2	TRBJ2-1	CASSVGTSGYNEQFF	TGTGCCAGCAGCGTGGGGACTAGCGGATACAATGAGCAGTTCTTC
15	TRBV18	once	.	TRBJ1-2	CASSPRGGRNYGYTF	TGTGCCAGCTCACCCCGGGGGGGTAGAAACTATGGCTACACCTTC
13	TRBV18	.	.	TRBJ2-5	CASSPTRQETQYF	TGTGCCAGCTCACCAACACGACAAGAGACCCAGTACTTC
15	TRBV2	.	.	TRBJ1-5	CASSVDGGGNQPQHF	TGTGCCAGCAGTGTTGACGGGGGTGGCAATCAGCCCCAGCATTTT